This T cell receptor beta chain was identified during a study of blood T cell repertoires in COVID-19. Across the study: Nucleic acid was either cDNA or gDNA, and it came from T cells, B-cell-depleted T cells, or PBMCs.

V shed 0 bases and J 3 bases; nucleotides not matched to a gene: 6. The CDR3 is 17 residues long. Germline values: CDR1 SGDLS, CDR2 YYNGEE. Sequenced by immunoSEQ multiplex PCR; TCRdb stores in-frame clones only, minus some. In the table there are approximately 68,000 clones, roughly three quarters of which are singletons. Sequenced sample: peripheral blood. The chain recombines TRBV9 with TRBJ2-7; 13 positions agree with TRBD2. The sequence was collected from a human donor in a cohort sampled during active COVID-19. CDR3 sequence (DNA): TGTGCCAGCAGCGTAGGACTAGCGGGAGGAGGATACTACGAGCAGTACTTC. Its protein product is CASSVGLAGGGYYEQYF.